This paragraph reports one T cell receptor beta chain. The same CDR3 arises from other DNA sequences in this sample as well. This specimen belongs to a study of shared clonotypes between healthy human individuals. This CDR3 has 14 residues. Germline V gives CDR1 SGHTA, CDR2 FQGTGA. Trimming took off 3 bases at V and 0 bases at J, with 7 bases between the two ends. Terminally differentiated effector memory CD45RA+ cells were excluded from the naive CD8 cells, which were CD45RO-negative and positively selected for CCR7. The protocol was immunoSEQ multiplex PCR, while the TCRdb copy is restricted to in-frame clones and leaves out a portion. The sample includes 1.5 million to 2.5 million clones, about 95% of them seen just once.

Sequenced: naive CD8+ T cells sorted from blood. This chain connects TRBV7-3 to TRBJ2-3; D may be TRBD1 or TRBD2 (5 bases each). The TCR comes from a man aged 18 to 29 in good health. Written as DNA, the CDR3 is TGTGCCAGCAGCTTTGGGGGTAGCACAGATACGCAGTATTTT. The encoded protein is CASSFGGSTDTQYF. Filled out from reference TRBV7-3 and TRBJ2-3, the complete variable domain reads GAGVSQTPSNKVTEKGKYVELRCDPISGHTALYWYRQSLGQGPEFLIYFQGTGAADDSGLPNDRFFAVRPEGSVSTLKIQRTERGDSAVYLCASSFGGSTDTQYFGPGTRLTVL.